Below, 4 T cell receptor beta chains from the same sample are listed, as sequenced in a study of blood T cell repertoires in COVID-19. Profiling relied on immunoSEQ multiplex PCR, and the TCRdb table lists in-frame clones only, not all of them. The table includes roughly 150,000 clones, more than 65% detected once. Specimen: PBMCs or T cells enriched from blood (not recorded which). These receptors were obtained from a man in his sixties who had recovered from COVID-19.

V gene TRBV11-2 combines with J gene TRBJ2-7; the match to TRBD1 covers 8 bases. V was pared by 3 bases and J by 3 bases, with 4 bases of the junction left unmatched. This CDR3 has 14 amino acids. Germline V lookup: CDR1 SGHAT, CDR2 FQNNGV. The DNA for the CDR3 is TGTGCCAGCAGCTTGGACAGGGCCCTCTACGAGCAGTACTTC. Protein: CASSLDRALYEQYF.

The V and J genes are TRBV28 and TRBJ2-1; 7 nucleotides agree with TRBD2. The V segment lost 3 bases and the J segment 15 bases; nucleotides outside the gene matches: 11. There are 13 residues in the CDR3. Germline V gives CDR1 MDHEN, CDR2 SYDVKM. The CDR3 here is CASSFGGTPHAFF. The CDR3 coding sequence is TGTGCCAGCAGTTTCGGGGGGACTCCTCACGCGTTCTTC.

The J gene is TRBJ2-1, the V gene TRBV9; TRBD2 matches at 11 bases. The V gene end was trimmed by 4 bases and the J gene end by 9 bases; junction bases not matched to a gene: 9. Germline assignment: CDR1 SGDLS and CDR2 YYNGEE. This CDR3 comprises 15 residues. CDR3 sequence reads: CASSSLAGGPVEQFF. The DNA for the CDR3 is TGTGCCAGCAGCTCCTTAGCGGGGGGGCCCGTTGAGCAGTTCTTC.

This clone has just a few counts. The rearrangement uses TRBV10-3 and TRBJ1-1; TRBD1 matches 9 bases. V lost 6 bases to trimming and J lost 6 bases; unmatched junction nucleotides: 11. This CDR3 region has 15 residues. Germline CDR1 ENHRY, CDR2 SYGVKD. The CDR3 reads CAIRGDREHGSEAFF. The CDR3, as DNA: TGTGCCATCAGAGGGGACAGGGAACATGGTTCTGAAGCTTTCTTT.